The 14 T cell receptor beta chains presented below share a single source sample, sequenced in a study of tumor-infiltrating lymphocytes in localized non-small cell lung cancer. Libraries were prepared by immunoSEQ multiplex PCR; TCRdb keeps only in-frame clonotypes and omits some of them. The sample yields about 9,600 clones, around 74% seen once. The sample taken for sequencing was uninvolved lung tissue not adjacent to the tumor. These receptors were collected from a human donor with non-small cell lung cancer.

The V gene is TRBV5-4, the J gene TRBJ2-5; the D gene could be TRBD1 or TRBD2 (5 bases each). Trimming left V 4 bases short and J 1 base short, with 14 bases between. CDR1 SGHNT and CDR2 YYREEE come from the germline V gene (reference sequence). The CDR3 extends over 15 amino acids. The CDR3 DNA is TGTGCCAGCAGCCAGCCGGGGCTGACCCAAGAGACCCAGTACTTC. Its protein is CASSQPGLTQETQYF. The complete variable domain, with remaining parts taken from reference TRBV5-4 and TRBJ2-5, reads ETGVTQSPTHLIKTRGQQVTLRCSSQSGHNTVSWYQQALGQGPQFIFQYYREEENGRGNFPPRFSGLQFPNYSSELNVNALELDDSALYLCASSQPGLTQETQYFGPGTRLLVL.

The J gene is TRBJ2-3, the V gene TRBV30, with 9 bases fitting TRBD1. The junction had 8 bases not matched to a gene; V was cut back by 2 bases and J by 2 bases. Germline assignment: CDR1 GTSNPN and CDR2 SVGIG (reference sequence). This CDR3 has 16 amino acids. The CDR3 region is CAWSPMTGGTTDTQYF. In DNA, the CDR3 is TGTGCCTGGAGTCCGATGACAGGGGGAACCACAGATACGCAGTATTTT.

This clone is medium-sized within its sample. This chain links TRBV19 with TRBJ2-2; tentative D call: TRBD1 (5 bases). The germline gives CDR1 LNHDA, CDR2 SQIVND (reference sequence). The CDR3 spans 13 residues. Deletions cut 10 bases from V and 0 bases from J, with 9 bases between. CDR3 bases: TGTGCCATGACAGATGCGAACACCGGGGAGCTGTTTTTT. It codes for CAMTDANTGELFF.

V usage is TRBV30 and J usage is TRBJ2-7, with no clear D. Germline lookup yields CDR1 GTSNPN and CDR2 SVGIG (reference sequence). The V and J ends lost 0 bases and 0 bases respectively, with 12 bases between them. This CDR3 spans 15 amino acids. CDR3 sequence reads: CAWSVRSPSSYEQYF. The CDR3 nucleotides read TGTGCCTGGAGTGTACGCAGCCCGAGCTCCTACGAGCAGTACTTC.

The chain has TRBV27 and TRBJ2-3; D uncertain. The CDR3 is made up of 14 amino acids. Germline CDR1 is MNHEY and CDR2 is SMNVEV (reference sequence). V lost 3 bases and J 1 base, leaving 8 bases between the germline ends. CDR3 protein: CASSFLDGTDTQYF. DNA of the CDR3: TGTGCCAGCAGTTTTCTAGACGGCACAGATACGCAGTATTTT.

The chain joins TRBV5-4 to TRBJ1-1; D not certain. Germline V gene lookup returns CDR1 SGHNT and CDR2 YYREEE (reference sequence). V was clipped by 1 base and J by 1 base, with 14 bases between them. The CDR3 runs to 16 residues. CDR3 sequence reads: CASSLSWAAGNTEAFF. In DNA, the CDR3 is TGTGCCAGCAGCTTGTCTTGGGCTGCAGGGAACACTGAAGCTTTCTTT.

This rearrangement joins TRBV19 to TRBJ1-2; no reliable D call. Deletions cut 9 bases from V and 2 bases from J, with 16 bases between. Per germline, CDR1 LNHDA and CDR2 SQIVND (reference sequence). The CDR3 totals 14 residues. The CDR3 here is CASNAPGVNYGYTF. CDR3 nucleotide sequence: TGTGCCAGCAACGCCCCTGGGGTGAACTATGGCTACACCTTC.

The chain carries TRBV6-5 and TRBJ2-3, with D perhaps TRBD2 (5 bases). CDR3 length: 15 amino acids. Per germline, CDR1 MNHEY and CDR2 SVGAGI. V gave up 6 bases and J gave up 0 bases, with 13 bases separating them. The CDR3: CASSIEGLSTDTQYF. CDR3 coding DNA: TGTGCCAGCAGCATCGAAGGACTTAGCACAGATACGCAGTATTTT.

This chain connects TRBV7-2 to TRBJ2-1, with D tentatively TRBD1 or TRBD2 (7 bases each). Trimming removed 3 bases at V and 6 bases at J, with 15 bases between. Germline loops: CDR1 SGHTA, CDR2 FQGNSA. This CDR3 has 15 amino acids. The CDR3 is CASSFRGGSGNEQFF. CDR3 sequence (DNA): TGTGCCAGCAGCTTCAGGGGGGGCTCGGGCAATGAGCAGTTCTTC.

The rearrangement joins TRBV19 to TRBJ1-5, with no clear D. CDR3 size: 14 residues. Germline assignment: CDR1 LNHDA and CDR2 SQIVND (reference sequence). V lost 2 bases to trimming and J lost 4 bases, with 9 bases between them. CDR3 amino acids: CASSIRQRNQPQHF. DNA of the CDR3: TGTGCCAGTAGTATACGTCAGCGGAATCAGCCCCAGCATTTT.

V usage is TRBV4-3 and J usage is TRBJ2-3; 10 bases fit TRBD2. In germline, CDR1 is LGHNA, CDR2 YSLEER. This CDR3 region has 17 residues. The V and J ends lost 1 base and 4 bases, in that order; junction bases with no gene match: 8. The DNA for the CDR3 is TGCGCCAGCAGCCAAGGGTGGGGGACTAGCGACGCAGATACGCAGTATTTT. It codes for CASSQGWGTSDADTQYF.

The rearrangement joins TRBV5-1 to TRBJ1-2; D might be TRBD1 (6 bases). The CDR3 runs 17 residues. V gave up 3 bases and J gave up 8 bases, with 26 bases separating them. The germline V gene has CDR1 SGHRS and CDR2 YFSETQ. CDR3 residues: CASSSAAAPGALEGYTF. The CDR3 DNA follows: TGCGCCAGCAGCTCGGCTGCAGCCCCAGGGGCCCTAGAGGGCTACACCTTC.

This chain uses TRBV25-1 with TRBJ1-2; D remains unclear. Trimming left V 1 base short and J 4 bases short, with 7 bases between. Germline loops: CDR1 MGHDK, CDR2 SYGVNS. CDR3 length equals 13 residues. CDR3 region: CASSESNGYGYTF. For the CDR3, the DNA is TGTGCCAGCAGTGAATCGAACGGCTATGGCTACACCTTC.

This chain links TRBV12-5 with TRBJ1-2; TRBD1 matches 8 bases. From germline, CDR1 is LGHNT and CDR2 FRNRAP. The CDR3 is made up of 14 amino acids. Trimming at V came to 5 bases and at J to 8 bases, leaving 10 bases not matched to a gene. The CDR3 reads CASGGSGGSKGYTF. The CDR3 nucleotides are TGTGCTAGTGGTGGCTCAGGGGGCAGTAAGGGCTACACCTTC.